Included here is one T cell receptor beta chain sequence, with context. Its antigen is undetermined. The CDR3 extends 3 residues past the end of the read, so its final part is completed from the germline J gene. The method was immunoSEQ multiplex PCR; TCRdb's version includes in-frame clones alone and lacks a portion of them. The sample features about 22,000 clones, with 9.5% to 15% in its top ten. There are 15 residues in the CDR3. Trimming cost V 2 bases and J 5 bases, with 10 bases left between them. These data come from a study of T cells in women clearing cervical HPV infection. Study as a whole: Case blood was drawn when the lesion was first found; control blood after infection became undetectable. Cases' blood sampling followed lesion detection by median about 150 days (90 to 200).

General study results and limits: CIN3+ cases had significantly higher TCR repertoire richness than controls, but evenness did not differ.

The chain joins TRBV12-3 or TRBV12-4 to TRBJ1-6; D not certain. The specimen was blood buffy coat. The sequence came from a woman aged 18 to 75 with a cervical HPV16 infection that either progressed to CIN3+ or cleared (not recorded which). The sequenced CDR3 bases are TGTGCCAGCAGTTTACGAGGAGCGGATAATTCACCC. It yields the protein CASSLRGADNSP. The entire CDR3 protein is CASSLRGADNSPLHF.